A single T cell receptor beta chain is shown here with its context. This clonotype has a handful of counts. The specificity of this receptor is unknown. No much larger clonotype is one base removed from it; base qualities were not supplied. This sample's treatment or condition label indicates: in vitro stimulation with specific CMV peptide epitopes to enrich CMV-specific T cells. Trimming takes 0 bases from V and 2 bases from J, and the germline ends sit 12 bases apart. The CDR3 measures 16 amino acids from cysteine to phenylalanine. The DNA shown is the 48-base CDR3, in frame from base 1. From the germline V gene, CDR1 is MGHRA and CDR2 is YSYEKL. The sequencing machine was an Illumina HiSeq 1500. TCRdb itself trimmed the public reads at Q25 with fastp, ran MiXCR and retained productive beta chains. Each CDR3 protein gets just one entry, which takes the most common genes and DNA from the rows behind it. The sample profile shows about 830,000 distinct CDR3 sequences; about 33% of them were found once. 9.5% to 15% of the sample belongs to the ten largest clones.

The sample originates from a study of T cell repertoires in cytomegalovirus infection (dated by TCRdb to about 2019). Background on the whole study: Peptide stimulations targeted recently identified HLA-C-restricted CMV epitopes, whose presentation resists viral immunomodulation, together with well-studied HLA-B-restricted epitopes. Because public TCR beta signatures pointed to carriage of CMV infection together with the matching HLA type, the HLA type of each donor mattered for the analysis.

The paper's findings and limits, for the study overall: The ex vivo response was dominated by HLA-C-restricted CMV-specific TCR beta clonotypes, which also provided the single most frequent clonotype in two of eight donors. In both this cohort and an independent cohort of more than 350 donors, the cumulative frequency of public TCR beta family members distinguished carriers of CMV infection plus the relevant HLA type.

Recombination joined TRBV4-1 with TRBJ2-3; no D segment can be confidently identified. The input for sequencing was cultured CD8+ T cells from PBMCs, taken from culture after CMV antigen stimulation. The source of this sequence is a human donor in good health (CMV status not recorded). Some clones in this sample may be carry-over from other donors' samples. This receptor carries the CDR3 CASSQEGLGFTDTQYF. The DNA sequence is TGCGCCAGCAGCCAAGAGGGCTTGGGGTTCACAGATACGCAGTATTTT.